This T cell receptor (beta chain) was profiled in a study of persistence of HIV-infected CD4 T cells. Study-level information: Blood samples, up to 180 mL, came from multiple time points, except a couple of leukapheresis donors sampled once.

Trimming shortened V by 2 bases and J by 2 bases, and 23 bases separated the two germline ends. From germline, CDR1 is MNHEY and CDR2 SVGEGT. CDR3 length equals 19 residues. Lysates of CMV-infected fibroblasts at around 9.1 ug/mL stimulated these cells. CD4+ T cells upregulating both CD40 ligand and CD69 were sorted as responding cells. Donors were HIV-1-infected adults who began suppressive ART during chronic infection. Study outcomes and limitations: Compared with CD3/CD28-stimulated cells, CMV- and Gag-responding cells showed lower TCRbeta richness. Degenerate expanded CDR3beta sequences were enriched among CMV- and Gag-responding cells.

This was the immunoSEQ version 4 assay in survey mode. Assay used: immunoSEQ multiplex PCR; TCRdb lists only in-frame clones, some missing. The top ten hold 7% to 10% of the sample, which has under 20,000 clones, around 60% seen once. About this clone: The target antigen is unknown.

The receptor comes from an adult woman with HIV who was CMV-seropositive. This chain joins TRBV6-2 or TRBV6-3 and TRBJ2-3; D possibly corresponds to TRBD2 (6 bases). Specimen: CD4+ T cells sorted from PBMCs after approximately 19-hour stimulation, collected from a patient who received antiretroviral therapy. CDR3 sequence (DNA): TGTGCCAGCAGTTACATTTTGGGGGGTGTTAGAACTAACACAGATACGCAGTATTTT. Translating it yields CASSYILGGVRTNTDTQYF.